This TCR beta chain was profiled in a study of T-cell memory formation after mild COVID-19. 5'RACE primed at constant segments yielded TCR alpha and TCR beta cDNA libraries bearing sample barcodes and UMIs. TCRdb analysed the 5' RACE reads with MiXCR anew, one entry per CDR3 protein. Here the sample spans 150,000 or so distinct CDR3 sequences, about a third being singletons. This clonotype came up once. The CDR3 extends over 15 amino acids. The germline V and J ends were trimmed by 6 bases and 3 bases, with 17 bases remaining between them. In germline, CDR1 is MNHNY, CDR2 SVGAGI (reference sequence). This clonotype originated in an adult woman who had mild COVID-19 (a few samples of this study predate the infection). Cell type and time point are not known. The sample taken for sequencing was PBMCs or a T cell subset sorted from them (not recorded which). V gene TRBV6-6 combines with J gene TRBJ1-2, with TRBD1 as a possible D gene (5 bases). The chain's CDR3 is CASRTEGSLYYGYTF. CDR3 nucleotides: TGTGCCAGCAGAACCGAGGGGTCCCTATACTATGGCTACACCTTC.